The T cell receptor (beta chain) under discussion was sequenced for a study of blood T cell repertoires in COVID-19. The wider study: From the United States, Italy and Spain came samples of acute and convalescent COVID-19.

Authors' analysis steps: Counts of nucleated cells, estimated from reference gene primer amplification, were obtained. Only in-frame clones appear in the TCRdb table, and some are missing; sequencing was by immunoSEQ multiplex PCR. The D gene and trimming were derived from the DNA, and the V and J assignments and clone size from that table. The sample holds about 100,000 clones, 84% seen once. This CDR3 is built from 14 residues. J gave up 3 bases and V 6 bases, and 6 bases lay outside the gene matches. The germline CDR1 and CDR2 sequences are SQVTM and ANQGSEA. The chain employs TRBV29-1 and TRBJ1-5; 9 bases are shared with TRBD1. The receptor's source is a man aged 35-49 years with active or convalescent COVID-19. What was sequenced was peripheral blood. CDR3 sequence reads: CSVGDRAPNQPQHF. The CDR3 bases are TGCAGCGTGGGGGACAGGGCCCCCAATCAGCCCCAGCATTTT.